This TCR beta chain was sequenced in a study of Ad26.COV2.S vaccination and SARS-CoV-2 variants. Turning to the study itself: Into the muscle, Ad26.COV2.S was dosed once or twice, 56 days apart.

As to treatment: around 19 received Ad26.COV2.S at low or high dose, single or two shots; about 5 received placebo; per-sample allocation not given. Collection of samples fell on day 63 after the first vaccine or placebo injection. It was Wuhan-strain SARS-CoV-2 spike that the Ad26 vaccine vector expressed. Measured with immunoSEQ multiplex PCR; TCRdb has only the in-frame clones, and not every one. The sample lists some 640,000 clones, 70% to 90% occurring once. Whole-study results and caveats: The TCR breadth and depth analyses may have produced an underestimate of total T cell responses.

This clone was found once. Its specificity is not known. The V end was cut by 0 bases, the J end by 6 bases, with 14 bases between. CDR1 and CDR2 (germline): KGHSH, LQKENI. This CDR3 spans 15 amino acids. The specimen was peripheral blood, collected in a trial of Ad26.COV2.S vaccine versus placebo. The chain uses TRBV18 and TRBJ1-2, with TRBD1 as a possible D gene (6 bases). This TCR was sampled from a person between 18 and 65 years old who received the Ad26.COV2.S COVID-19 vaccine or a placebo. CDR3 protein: CASSPPWTRGDGYTF. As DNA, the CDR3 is TGTGCCAGCTCACCACCCTGGACAAGGGGGGATGGCTACACCTTC.